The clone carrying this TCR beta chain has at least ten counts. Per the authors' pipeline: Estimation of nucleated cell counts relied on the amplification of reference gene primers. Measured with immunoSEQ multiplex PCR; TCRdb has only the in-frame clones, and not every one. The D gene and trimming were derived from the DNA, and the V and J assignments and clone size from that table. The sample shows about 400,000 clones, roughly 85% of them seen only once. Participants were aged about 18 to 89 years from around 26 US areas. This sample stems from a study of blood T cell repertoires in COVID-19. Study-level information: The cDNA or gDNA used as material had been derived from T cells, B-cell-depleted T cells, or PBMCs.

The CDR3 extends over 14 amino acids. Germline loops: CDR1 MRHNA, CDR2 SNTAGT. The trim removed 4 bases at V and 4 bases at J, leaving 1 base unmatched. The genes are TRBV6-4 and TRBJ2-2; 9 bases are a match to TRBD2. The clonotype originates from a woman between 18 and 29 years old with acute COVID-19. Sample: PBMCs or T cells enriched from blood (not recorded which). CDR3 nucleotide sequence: TGTGCCAGCAGTGGGACTAGCGCCACCGGGGAGCTGTTTTTT. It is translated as CASSGTSATGELFF.